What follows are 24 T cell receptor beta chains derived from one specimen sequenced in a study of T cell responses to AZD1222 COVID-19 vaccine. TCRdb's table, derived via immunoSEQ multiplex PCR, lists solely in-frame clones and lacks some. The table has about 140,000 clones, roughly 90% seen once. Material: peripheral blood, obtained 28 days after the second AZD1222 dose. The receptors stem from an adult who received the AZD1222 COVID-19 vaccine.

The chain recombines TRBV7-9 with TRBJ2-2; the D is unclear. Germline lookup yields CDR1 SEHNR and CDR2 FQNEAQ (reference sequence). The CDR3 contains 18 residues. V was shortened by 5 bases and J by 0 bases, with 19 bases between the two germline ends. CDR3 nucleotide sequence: TGTGCCAGCAGCCGTTTGATCGGCGAAAGAACGAACACCGGGGAGCTGTTTTTT. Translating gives CASSRLIGERTNTGELFF.

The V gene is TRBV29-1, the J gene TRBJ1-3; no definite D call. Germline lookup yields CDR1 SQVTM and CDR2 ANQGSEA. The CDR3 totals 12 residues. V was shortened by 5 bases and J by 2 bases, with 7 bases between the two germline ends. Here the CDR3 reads CSVLMPGNTIYF. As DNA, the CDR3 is TGCAGCGTTCTCATGCCTGGAAACACCATATATTTT.

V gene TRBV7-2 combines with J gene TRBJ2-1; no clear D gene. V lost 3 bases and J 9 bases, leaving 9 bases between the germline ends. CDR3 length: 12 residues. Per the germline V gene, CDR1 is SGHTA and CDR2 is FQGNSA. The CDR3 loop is CASSFSSGEQFF. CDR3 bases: TGTGCCAGCAGCTTCAGTAGTGGTGAGCAGTTCTTC. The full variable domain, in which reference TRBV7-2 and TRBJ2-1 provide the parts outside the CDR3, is GAGVSQSPSNKVTEKGKDVELRCDPISGHTALYWYRQSLGQGLEFLIYFQGNSAPDKSGLPSDRFSAERTGGSVSTLTIQRTQQEDSAVYLCASSFSSGEQFFGPGTRLTVL.

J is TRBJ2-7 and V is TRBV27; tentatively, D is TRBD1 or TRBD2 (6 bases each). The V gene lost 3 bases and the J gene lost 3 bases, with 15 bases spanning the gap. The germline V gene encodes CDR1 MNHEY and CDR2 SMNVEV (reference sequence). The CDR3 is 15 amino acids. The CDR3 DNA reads TGTGCCAGCAGTTTTAGTGGGGGGCTAGACTACGAGCAGTACTTC. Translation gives CASSFSGGLDYEQYF.

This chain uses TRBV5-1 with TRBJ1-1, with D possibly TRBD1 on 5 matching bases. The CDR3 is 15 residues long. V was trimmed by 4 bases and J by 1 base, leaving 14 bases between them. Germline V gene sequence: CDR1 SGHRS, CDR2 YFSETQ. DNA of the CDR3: TGCGCCAGCAGCGCCCGGGACGGAGCGAACACTGAAGCTTTCTTT. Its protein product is CASSARDGANTEAFF. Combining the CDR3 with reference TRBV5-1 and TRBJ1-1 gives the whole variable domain KAGVTQTPRYLIKTRGQQVTLSCSPISGHRSVSWYQQTPGQGLQFLFEYFSETQRNKGNFPGRFSGRQFSNSRSEMNVSTLELGDSALYLCASSARDGANTEAFFGQGTRLTVV.

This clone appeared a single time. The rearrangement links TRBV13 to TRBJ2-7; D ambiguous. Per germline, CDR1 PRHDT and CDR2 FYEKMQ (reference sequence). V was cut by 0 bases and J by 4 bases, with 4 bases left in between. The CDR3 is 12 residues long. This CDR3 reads CASSLGFYEQYF. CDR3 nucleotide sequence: TGTGCCAGCAGCTTAGGCTTTTACGAGCAGTACTTC.

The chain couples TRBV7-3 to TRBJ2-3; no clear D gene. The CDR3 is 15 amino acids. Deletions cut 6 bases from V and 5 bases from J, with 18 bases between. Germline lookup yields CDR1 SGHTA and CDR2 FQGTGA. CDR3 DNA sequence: TGTGCCAGCAGGTACACTCGTGCCTCGGAAGATACGCAGTATTTT. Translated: CASRYTRASEDTQYF.

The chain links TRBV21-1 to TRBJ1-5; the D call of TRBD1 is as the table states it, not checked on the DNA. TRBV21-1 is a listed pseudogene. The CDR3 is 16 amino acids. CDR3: CASSKVSVGLNQPQHF. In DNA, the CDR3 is TGTGCCAGCAGCAAAGTATCCGTGGGCCTCAATCAGCCCCAGCATTTT.

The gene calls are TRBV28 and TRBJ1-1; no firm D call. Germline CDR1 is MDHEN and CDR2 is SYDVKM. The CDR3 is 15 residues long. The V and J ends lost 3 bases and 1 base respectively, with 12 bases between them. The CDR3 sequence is CASSLPLTENTEAFF. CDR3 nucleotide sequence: TGTGCCAGCAGTTTGCCCTTAACAGAGAACACTGAAGCTTTCTTT.

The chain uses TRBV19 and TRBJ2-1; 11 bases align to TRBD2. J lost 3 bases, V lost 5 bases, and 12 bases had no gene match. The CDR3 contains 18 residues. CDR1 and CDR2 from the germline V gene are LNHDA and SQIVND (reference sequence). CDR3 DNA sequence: TGTGCCAGTAGTCTGACTAGCGGGATATCCTCGATCTACAATGAGCAGTTCTTC. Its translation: CASSLTSGISSIYNEQFF. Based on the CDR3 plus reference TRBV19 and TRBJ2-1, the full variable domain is DGGITQSPKYLFRKEGQNVTLSCEQNLNHDAMYWYRQDPGQGLRLIYYSQIVNDFQKGDIAEGYSVSREKKESFPLTVTSAQKNPTAFYLCASSLTSGISSIYNEQFFGPGTRLTVL.

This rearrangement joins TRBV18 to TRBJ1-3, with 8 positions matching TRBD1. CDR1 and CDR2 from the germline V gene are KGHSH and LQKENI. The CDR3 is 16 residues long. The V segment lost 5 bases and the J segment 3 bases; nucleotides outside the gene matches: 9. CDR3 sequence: CASSTTAGGVGNTIYF. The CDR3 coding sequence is TGTGCCAGCTCAACAACCGCAGGGGGCGTTGGAAACACCATATATTTT.

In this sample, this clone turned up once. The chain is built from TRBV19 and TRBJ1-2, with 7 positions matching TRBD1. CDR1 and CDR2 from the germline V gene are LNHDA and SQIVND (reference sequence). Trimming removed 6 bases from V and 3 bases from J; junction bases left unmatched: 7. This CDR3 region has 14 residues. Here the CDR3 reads CASSPRGSDYGYTF. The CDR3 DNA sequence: TGTGCCAGTAGCCCCAGGGGGTCGGACTATGGCTACACCTTC. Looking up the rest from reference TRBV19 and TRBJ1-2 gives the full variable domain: DGGITQSPKYLFRKEGQNVTLSCEQNLNHDAMYWYRQDPGQGLRLIYYSQIVNDFQKGDIAEGYSVSREKKESFPLTVTSAQKNPTAFYLCASSPRGSDYGYTFGSGTRLTVV.

This CDR3 is CASTATGDNSPLHF. CDR3 bases: TGTGCCAGCACAGCGACAGGTGATAATTCACCCCTCCACTTT. J is TRBJ1-6 and V is TRBV6-5; weak D call: TRBD1 (6 bases). The CDR3 is 14 amino acids. CDR1 MNHEY and CDR2 SVGAGI come from the germline V gene. V was cut by 7 bases and J by 5 bases, with 12 bases left in between.

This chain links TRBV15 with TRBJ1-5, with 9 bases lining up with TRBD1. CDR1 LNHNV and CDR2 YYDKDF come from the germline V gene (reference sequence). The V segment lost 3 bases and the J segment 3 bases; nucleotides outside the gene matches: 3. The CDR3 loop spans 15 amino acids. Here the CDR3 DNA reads TGTGCCACCAGCAGGGACAGGGGTTTCAATCAGCCCCAGCATTTT. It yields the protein CATSRDRGFNQPQHF.

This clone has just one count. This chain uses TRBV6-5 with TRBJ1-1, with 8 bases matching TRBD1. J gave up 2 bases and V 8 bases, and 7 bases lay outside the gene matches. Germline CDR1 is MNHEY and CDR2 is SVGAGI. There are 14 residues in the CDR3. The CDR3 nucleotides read TGTGCCAGCCGACCCGGGACAGGAAACACTGAAGCTTTCTTT. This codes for CASRPGTGNTEAFF.

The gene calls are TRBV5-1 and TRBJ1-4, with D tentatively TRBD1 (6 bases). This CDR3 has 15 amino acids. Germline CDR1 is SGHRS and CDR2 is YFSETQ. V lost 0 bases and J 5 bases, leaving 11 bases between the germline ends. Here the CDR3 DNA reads TGCGCCAGCAGCTTGGCCCGGACAGAGAATGAAAAACTGTTTTTT. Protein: CASSLARTENEKLFF.

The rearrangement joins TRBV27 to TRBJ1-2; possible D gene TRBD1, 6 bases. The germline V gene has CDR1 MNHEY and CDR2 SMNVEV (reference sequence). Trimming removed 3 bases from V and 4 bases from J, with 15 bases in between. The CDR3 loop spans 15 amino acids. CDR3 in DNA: TGTGCCAGCAGTTTCCGACAGGATCCCCGCTATGGCTACACCTTC. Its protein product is CASSFRQDPRYGYTF.

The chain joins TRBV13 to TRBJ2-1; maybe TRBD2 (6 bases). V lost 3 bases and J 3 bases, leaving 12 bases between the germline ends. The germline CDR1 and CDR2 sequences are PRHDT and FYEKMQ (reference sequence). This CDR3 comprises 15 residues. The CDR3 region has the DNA TGTGCCAGCAGCTTCGGAGGGGCTGGCTACAATGAGCAGTTCTTC. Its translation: CASSFGGAGYNEQFF.

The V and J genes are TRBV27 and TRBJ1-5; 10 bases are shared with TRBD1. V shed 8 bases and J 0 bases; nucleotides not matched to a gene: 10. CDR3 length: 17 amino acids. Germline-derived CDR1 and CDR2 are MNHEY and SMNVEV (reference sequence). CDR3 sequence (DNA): TGTGCCAGCCCCGCCGGGACAGGGGCGTATAGCAATCAGCCCCAGCATTTT. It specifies CASPAGTGAYSNQPQHF.

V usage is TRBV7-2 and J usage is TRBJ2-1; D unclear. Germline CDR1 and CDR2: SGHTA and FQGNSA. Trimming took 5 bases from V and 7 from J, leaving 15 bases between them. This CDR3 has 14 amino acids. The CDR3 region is CASSLGIGSNEQFF. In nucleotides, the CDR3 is TGTGCCAGCAGCCTAGGGATCGGGTCGAATGAGCAGTTCTTC. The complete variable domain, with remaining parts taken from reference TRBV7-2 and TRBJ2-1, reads GAGVSQSPSNKVTEKGKDVELRCDPISGHTALYWYRQSLGQGLEFLIYFQGNSAPDKSGLPSDRFSAERTGGSVSTLTIQRTQQEDSAVYLCASSLGIGSNEQFFGPGTRLTVL.

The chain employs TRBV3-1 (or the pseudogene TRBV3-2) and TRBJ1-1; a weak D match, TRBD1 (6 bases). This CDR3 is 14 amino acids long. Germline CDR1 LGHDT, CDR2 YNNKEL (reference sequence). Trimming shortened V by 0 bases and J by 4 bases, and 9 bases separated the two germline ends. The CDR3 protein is CASSQDHRATEAFF. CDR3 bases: TGTGCCAGCAGCCAAGATCACAGGGCCACTGAAGCTTTCTTT.

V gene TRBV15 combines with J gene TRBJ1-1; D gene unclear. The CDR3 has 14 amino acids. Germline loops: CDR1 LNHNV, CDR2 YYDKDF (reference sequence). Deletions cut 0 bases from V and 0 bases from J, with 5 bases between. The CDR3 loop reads CATSRDAMNTEAFF. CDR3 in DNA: TGTGCCACCAGCAGAGACGCTATGAACACTGAAGCTTTCTTT. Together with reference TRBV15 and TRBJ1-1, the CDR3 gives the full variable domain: DAMVIQNPRYQVTQFGKPVTLSCSQTLNHNVMYWYQQKSSQAPKLLFHYYDKDFNNEADTPDNFQSRRPNTSFCFLDIRSPGLGDTAMYLCATSRDAMNTEAFFGQGTRLTVV.

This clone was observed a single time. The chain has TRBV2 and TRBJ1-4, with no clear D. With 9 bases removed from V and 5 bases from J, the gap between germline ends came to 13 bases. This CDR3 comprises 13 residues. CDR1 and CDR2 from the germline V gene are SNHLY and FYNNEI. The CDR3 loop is CASTQNLNEKLFF. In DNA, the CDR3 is TGTGCCAGTACACAGAATCTGAATGAAAAACTGTTTTTT.

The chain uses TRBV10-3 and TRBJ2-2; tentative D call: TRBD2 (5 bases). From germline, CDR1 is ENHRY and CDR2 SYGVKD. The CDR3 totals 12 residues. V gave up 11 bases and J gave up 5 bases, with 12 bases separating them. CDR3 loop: CAPRRDTGELFF. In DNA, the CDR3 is TGTGCCCCCCGCCGGGATACCGGGGAGCTGTTTTTT.